Listed below are T cell receptor beta chains from one sample, sequenced in a study of T cells in tumors after PD-1 blockade. Clones were read by immunoSEQ multiplex PCR, and TCRdb kept only the in-frame ones, dropping some. The data contain around 13,000 clones, about 82% of them seen just once; the ten biggest clones take up 20% to 25%. This material consisted of PBMCs, taken after anti-PD-1 treatment. The receptor source for this set is a human donor with basal cell carcinoma. The CDR3 runs from the conserved cysteine through the conserved F or W. The order of the fields is D gene, CDR3 length, J gene, V gene, clone size, CDR3 DNA, CDR3 protein. The D gene is left open where the match is weak. Rows give clone size only sometimes, using once, few, many, or a class for an expanded clone.

D gene: NA
CDR3 length: 14
J gene: TRBJ2-1
V gene: TRBV15
clone size: NA
CDR3 DNA: TGTGCCACCAGCAGAGAAGTTATCAACAATGAGCAGTTCTTC
CDR3 protein: CATSREVINNEQFF

D gene: TRBD2
CDR3 length: 15
J gene: TRBJ2-3
V gene: TRBV9
clone size: NA
CDR3 DNA: TGTGCCAGCAGCACCCGGGAGGGCCTCTCAGATACGCAGTATTTT
CDR3 protein: CASSTREGLSDTQYF

D gene: TRBD2
CDR3 length: 19
J gene: TRBJ2-1
V gene: TRBV5-6
clone size: NA
CDR3 DNA: TGTGCCAGCAGCTGGAGGGGGGATATAGCGGGAGTCATGTGGAATGAGCAGTTCTTC
CDR3 protein: CASSWRGDIAGVMWNEQFF

D gene: TRBD1
CDR3 length: 14
J gene: TRBJ1-2
V gene: TRBV9
clone size: NA
CDR3 DNA: TGTGCCAGCAGCCTTCCCGGGACAGAAGACGGCTACACCTTC
CDR3 protein: CASSLPGTEDGYTF

D gene: NA
CDR3 length: 13
J gene: TRBJ1-2
V gene: TRBV19
clone size: NA
CDR3 DNA: TGTGCCAGTAGTATCTCCAGGGACTATGGCTACACCTTC
CDR3 protein: CASSISRDYGYTF

D gene: TRBD1
CDR3 length: 12
J gene: TRBJ2-1
V gene: TRBV24-1
clone size: few
CDR3 DNA: TGTGCCACCAGTGACCTACAGGGGAAGCAGTTCTTC
CDR3 protein: CATSDLQGKQFF

D gene: NA
CDR3 length: 13
J gene: TRBJ2-7
V gene: TRBV10-1
clone size: few
CDR3 DNA: TGCGCCAGCAGTGAACGGACAGCCTACGAGCAGTACTTC
CDR3 protein: CASSERTAYEQYF

D gene: TRBD2
CDR3 length: 17
J gene: TRBJ2-3
V gene: TRBV29-1
clone size: once
CDR3 DNA: TGCAGCGTTGAATTTCTTCCGGAGCGGGAGGGCGGAGATACGCAGTATTTT
CDR3 protein: CSVEFLPEREGGDTQYF

D gene: TRBD1
CDR3 length: 16
J gene: TRBJ2-7
V gene: TRBV7-9
clone size: NA
CDR3 DNA: TGTGCCAGCAGCTTAGGGTTTGCAGGGGGCCTTGACGAGCAGTACTTC
CDR3 protein: CASSLGFAGGLDEQYF

D gene: NA
CDR3 length: 12
J gene: TRBJ2-1
V gene: TRBV11-1
clone size: NA
CDR3 DNA: TGTGCCAGCAGCCCGGACAGCAATGAGCAGTTCTTC
CDR3 protein: CASSPDSNEQFF

D gene: NA
CDR3 length: 13
J gene: TRBJ1-5
V gene: TRBV18
clone size: NA
CDR3 DNA: TGTGCCAGCTCACAGGGTACCGATCAGCCCCAGCATTTT
CDR3 protein: CASSQGTDQPQHF

D gene: TRBD1
CDR3 length: 18
J gene: TRBJ1-1
V gene: TRBV18
clone size: NA
CDR3 DNA: TGTGCCAGCTCACCATCCCTCGGGACAGGGTCTGGTGGCACTGAAGCTTTCTTT
CDR3 protein: CASSPSLGTGSGGTEAFF

D gene: NA
CDR3 length: 15
J gene: TRBJ2-2
V gene: TRBV19
clone size: NA
CDR3 DNA: TGTGCCAGTACCCCGGCTCAGATCAACACCGGGGAGCTGTTTTTT
CDR3 protein: CASTPAQINTGELFF

D gene: NA
CDR3 length: 15
J gene: TRBJ1-2
V gene: TRBV5-1
clone size: NA
CDR3 DNA: TGCGCCAGCAGCTTGCCCTCCCACAGGGCTGATGGCTACACCTTC
CDR3 protein: CASSLPSHRADGYTF

D gene: NA
CDR3 length: 15
J gene: TRBJ1-2
V gene: TRBV19
clone size: once
CDR3 DNA: TGTGCCAGTAGTATATTGGACAGCTCGGGCTATGGCTACACCTTC
CDR3 protein: CASSILDSSGYGYTF

D gene: NA
CDR3 length: 15
J gene: TRBJ2-7
V gene: TRBV5-1
clone size: NA
CDR3 DNA: TGCGCCAGCAGCTTGGCGGCCGCTTCTACCTACGAGCAGTACTTC
CDR3 protein: CASSLAAASTYEQYF

D gene: NA
CDR3 length: 15
J gene: TRBJ2-3
V gene: TRBV28
clone size: NA
CDR3 DNA: TGTGCCAGCAGTTCCCCGAGGGGAAGCACAGATACGCAGTATTTT
CDR3 protein: CASSSPRGSTDTQYF

D gene: NA
CDR3 length: 12
J gene: TRBJ2-1
V gene: TRBV3-1/TRBV3-2
clone size: NA
CDR3 DNA: TGTGCCAGCAGCCAAGTGGGGTTTGAGCAGTTCTTC
CDR3 protein: CASSQVGFEQFF

D gene: TRBD1
CDR3 length: 14
J gene: TRBJ2-7
V gene: TRBV7-6
clone size: NA
CDR3 DNA: TGTGCCAGCAGCTTCCGGGACAGGGTCTACGAGCAGTACTTC
CDR3 protein: CASSFRDRVYEQYF

D gene: NA
CDR3 length: 15
J gene: TRBJ1-2
V gene: TRBV7-9
clone size: NA
CDR3 DNA: TGTGCCAGCAGCTCACCGGGACAACAAACCTATGGCTACACCTTC
CDR3 protein: CASSSPGQQTYGYTF

D gene: TRBD1
CDR3 length: 13
J gene: TRBJ2-5
V gene: TRBV5-1
clone size: NA
CDR3 DNA: TGCGCCAGCAGGGAGACAGGGACGGAGACCCAGTACTTC
CDR3 protein: CASRETGTETQYF

D gene: TRBD1
CDR3 length: 13
J gene: TRBJ2-7
V gene: TRBV11-3
clone size: NA
CDR3 DNA: TGTGCCAGCAGCCTAAGACAGGGCTACGAGCAGTACTTC
CDR3 protein: CASSLRQGYEQYF

D gene: NA
CDR3 length: 13
J gene: TRBJ2-5
V gene: TRBV7-6
clone size: NA
CDR3 DNA: TGTGCCAGCAGCTTAGGACTAGAAGAGACCCAGTACTTC
CDR3 protein: CASSLGLEETQYF

D gene: NA
CDR3 length: 14
J gene: TRBJ1-3
V gene: TRBV9
clone size: NA
CDR3 DNA: TGTGCCAGCAGCATGGGGCTCTCTGGAAACACCATATATTTT
CDR3 protein: CASSMGLSGNTIYF

D gene: TRBD1
CDR3 length: 15
J gene: TRBJ2-5
V gene: TRBV18
clone size: NA
CDR3 DNA: TGTGCCAGCTCACCAGAACAGGGGGCGAGGGAGACCCAGTACTTC
CDR3 protein: CASSPEQGARETQYF

D gene: NA
CDR3 length: 16
J gene: TRBJ2-3
V gene: TRBV7-2
clone size: NA
CDR3 DNA: TGTGCCAGCAGCGGAAGGTATCAAGCTAGCACAGATACGCAGTATTTT
CDR3 protein: CASSGRYQASTDTQYF

D gene: NA
CDR3 length: 16
J gene: TRBJ1-1
V gene: TRBV6-1
clone size: NA
CDR3 DNA: TGTGCCAGCAGTGAAGGGTCTTGGGGACTGAACACTGAAGCTTTCTTT
CDR3 protein: CASSEGSWGLNTEAFF

D gene: TRBD2
CDR3 length: 16
J gene: TRBJ2-1
V gene: TRBV28
clone size: once
CDR3 DNA: TGTGCCAGCAGTTCACCGGGACTAGCGGGATACAATGAGCAGTTCTTC
CDR3 protein: CASSSPGLAGYNEQFF

D gene: TRBD1
CDR3 length: 17
J gene: TRBJ2-6
V gene: TRBV6-1
clone size: NA
CDR3 DNA: TGTGCCAGCAGTGAGAGGACAGGGGGCAGTGGGGCCAACGTCCTGACTTTC
CDR3 protein: CASSERTGGSGANVLTF

D gene: NA
CDR3 length: 15
J gene: TRBJ2-1
V gene: TRBV9
clone size: few
CDR3 DNA: TGTGCCAGCAGCGTAGCTCACAGTCGGTACAATGAGCAGTTCTTC
CDR3 protein: CASSVAHSRYNEQFF

D gene: NA
CDR3 length: 15
J gene: TRBJ1-2
V gene: TRBV28
clone size: NA
CDR3 DNA: TGTGCCAGCAGTTTGCAGGGAATGGGTAACTATGGCTACACCTTC
CDR3 protein: CASSLQGMGNYGYTF

D gene: NA
CDR3 length: 14
J gene: TRBJ1-5
V gene: TRBV7-8
clone size: NA
CDR3 DNA: TGTGCCAGCACCCCGTGGGGTAGCAATCAGCCCCAGCATTTT
CDR3 protein: CASTPWGSNQPQHF

D gene: NA
CDR3 length: 12
J gene: TRBJ2-7
V gene: TRBV28
clone size: NA
CDR3 DNA: TGTGCCAGCAGGGGCTTCTCCTACGAGCAGTACTTC
CDR3 protein: CASRGFSYEQYF

D gene: NA
CDR3 length: 12
J gene: TRBJ1-1
V gene: TRBV12-5
clone size: NA
CDR3 DNA: TGTGCTGGAACAGACAGGAACACTGAAGCTTTCTTT
CDR3 protein: CAGTDRNTEAFF

D gene: TRBD1
CDR3 length: 17
J gene: TRBJ1-1
V gene: TRBV5-1
clone size: NA
CDR3 DNA: TGCGCCAGCAGCTTAGGGACAGGGGGTAACGTGAACACTGAAGCTTTCTTT
CDR3 protein: CASSLGTGGNVNTEAFF

D gene: NA
CDR3 length: 16
J gene: TRBJ1-3
V gene: TRBV4-2
clone size: NA
CDR3 DNA: TGTGCCAGCAGCCAAGACTCCGAGAGGGCTGGAAACACCATATATTTT
CDR3 protein: CASSQDSERAGNTIYF

D gene: NA
CDR3 length: 14
J gene: TRBJ1-1
V gene: TRBV28
clone size: NA
CDR3 DNA: TGTGCCAGCACCCCGGGGGCGCCGACTCCTGAAGCTTTCTTT
CDR3 protein: CASTPGAPTPEAFF

D gene: NA
CDR3 length: 11
J gene: TRBJ2-7
V gene: TRBV29-1
clone size: NA
CDR3 DNA: TGCAGCGCCTCTCTCCCATACGAGCAGTACTTC
CDR3 protein: CSASLPYEQYF

D gene: NA
CDR3 length: 14
J gene: TRBJ1-4
V gene: TRBV2
clone size: NA
CDR3 DNA: TGTGCCAGCAAGAGGACAGACCTATTTGAAAAACTGTTTTTT
CDR3 protein: CASKRTDLFEKLFF

D gene: NA
CDR3 length: 14
J gene: TRBJ1-4
V gene: TRBV7-9
clone size: once
CDR3 DNA: TGTGCCAGCAGCCTTGGGCGGACTAATGAAAAACTGTTTTTT
CDR3 protein: CASSLGRTNEKLFF

D gene: NA
CDR3 length: 14
J gene: TRBJ2-5
V gene: TRBV5-1
clone size: NA
CDR3 DNA: TGCGCCAGCAGCCTTCGTGGTAGCAGAGAGACCCAGTACTTC
CDR3 protein: CASSLRGSRETQYF

D gene: TRBD2
CDR3 length: 15
J gene: TRBJ2-7
V gene: TRBV28
clone size: NA
CDR3 DNA: TGTGCCAGCAGTTTATTAGCGGGAGATTTCCCCGAGCAGTACTTC
CDR3 protein: CASSLLAGDFPEQYF

D gene: NA
CDR3 length: 15
J gene: TRBJ2-5
V gene: TRBV27
clone size: NA
CDR3 DNA: TGTGCCAGCAGTTTAAGTGCGGGGTTTTGGGAGACCCAGTACTTC
CDR3 protein: CASSLSAGFWETQYF

D gene: NA
CDR3 length: 13
J gene: TRBJ1-1
V gene: TRBV29-1
clone size: once
CDR3 DNA: TGCAGCGGGGGGAAAGGGCGGAACACTGAAGCTTTCTTT
CDR3 protein: CSGGKGRNTEAFF

D gene: NA
CDR3 length: 11
J gene: TRBJ1-2
V gene: TRBV28
clone size: NA
CDR3 DNA: TGTGCCAGCAGCAGTTGGTCTGGCTACACCTTC
CDR3 protein: CASSSWSGYTF

D gene: TRBD1
CDR3 length: 17
J gene: TRBJ2-2
V gene: TRBV19
clone size: NA
CDR3 DNA: TGTGCCAGTAGTATAGATATGGGGACAGGGGGCTCCGGGGAGCTGTTTTTT
CDR3 protein: CASSIDMGTGGSGELFF